The rows below give T cell receptor beta chains drawn from one sample of a study of cytomegalovirus exposure and HLA in healthy donors. The protocol was immunoSEQ multiplex PCR, while the TCRdb copy is restricted to in-frame clones and leaves out a portion. The sample records under 200,000 clones, 75% to 85% being singletons. Sequenced: PBMCs. Receptor source: a woman aged 45-65 years in good health and CMV-seronegative. Both conserved end residues are part of each CDR3. The D gene is left open where the match is weak. Not all rows give a size; the values are once, few, many and, for expanded clones, a class.

J: TRBJ1-1
V: TRBV9
size: -
D: TRBD1
DNA: TGTGCCAGCAGCGTATCGGGCAGGGGGGATACTGAAGCTTTCTTT
CDR3: CASSVSGRGDTEAFF

J: TRBJ1-1
V: TRBV5-1
size: -
D: TRBD1
DNA: TGCGCCAGCAGCCCCCGACAGGGGATGAACACTGAAGCTTTCTTT
CDR3: CASSPRQGMNTEAFF

J: TRBJ2-2
V: TRBV5-1
size: -
D: TRBD1
DNA: TGCGCCAGCAGCTTGCGTCCGGACAGGTTCGCCGGGGAGCTGTTTTTT
CDR3: CASSLRPDRFAGELFF

J: TRBJ1-5
V: TRBV6-5
size: -
D: TRBD1
DNA: TGTGCCAGCAAGGAGCAGGGGGCAGTTTGGCAGCCCCAGCATTTT
CDR3: CASKEQGAVWQPQHF

J: TRBJ1-2
V: TRBV4-1
size: -
D: TRBD1
DNA: TGCGCCAGCAGCCAAGTTGGTCAGGGGGCCGGCTACACCTTC
CDR3: CASSQVGQGAGYTF

J: TRBJ1-1
V: TRBV9
size: -
D: -
DNA: TGTGCCAGCAGCGTAGATTGGGGGCCTGAAGCTTTCTTT
CDR3: CASSVDWGPEAFF

J: TRBJ1-3
V: TRBV5-8
size: few
D: -
DNA: TGTGCCAGCAGGGCTGGGGCTACTGGAAACACCATATATTTT
CDR3: CASRAGATGNTIYF

J: TRBJ2-1
V: TRBV19
size: few
D: TRBD1
DNA: TGTGCCAGTAGTTCGGACAGGAGCTCCTACAATGAGCAGTTCTTC
CDR3: CASSSDRSSYNEQFF

J: TRBJ1-1
V: TRBV5-1
size: once
D: TRBD1
DNA: TGCGCCAGCAGCCGTACCGGACAGGGGTGGACTGAAGCTTTCTTT
CDR3: CASSRTGQGWTEAFF

J: TRBJ1-1
V: TRBV4-2
size: many
D: -
DNA: TGTGCCAGCAGCCAAGAGATACGGTCGCAGAACACTGAAGCTTTCTTT
CDR3: CASSQEIRSQNTEAFF

J: TRBJ1-4
V: TRBV7-9
size: few
D: -
DNA: TGTGCCAGCAGCTCAGGACAGTATGAAAAACTGTTTTTT
CDR3: CASSSGQYEKLFF

J: TRBJ1-1
V: TRBV7-9
size: -
D: TRBD1
DNA: TGTTCCAGCAGCCCGGAACAGGGGTCCTCCGAAGCTTTCTTT
CDR3: CSSSPEQGSSEAFF

J: TRBJ2-7
V: TRBV27
size: -
D: TRBD1
DNA: TGTGCCAGCAGTCGATGGGACAGACCCTACGAGCAGTACTTC
CDR3: CASSRWDRPYEQYF

J: TRBJ2-7
V: TRBV4-2
size: -
D: TRBD1
DNA: TGTGCCACAAGCCCACAGGGGACCTCCTACGAGCAGTACTTC
CDR3: CATSPQGTSYEQYF

J: TRBJ2-1
V: TRBV5-1
size: -
D: TRBD2
DNA: TGCGCCAGCAGCTTGTTGGGACTAGCGGAAGAGCAGTTCTTC
CDR3: CASSLLGLAEEQFF

J: TRBJ2-7
V: TRBV7-9
size: -
D: -
DNA: TGTGCCAGCAGCTCCAGGGGTTTCGCCTACGAGCAGTACTTC
CDR3: CASSSRGFAYEQYF

J: TRBJ2-1
V: TRBV11-2
size: -
D: TRBD1
DNA: TGTGCCAGCAGCAAACACATCCGACAGGGGAGCTCCTACAATGAGCAGTTCTTC
CDR3: CASSKHIRQGSSYNEQFF

J: TRBJ1-3
V: TRBV6-5
size: -
D: -
DNA: TGTGCCAGCAGTTACTCATCGGGGGGCGAAAACACCATATATTTT
CDR3: CASSYSSGGENTIYF

J: TRBJ2-2
V: TRBV27
size: -
D: TRBD2
DNA: TGTGCCAGCAGCTGGGCGGGGGGTAGGACCGGGGAGCTGTTTTTT
CDR3: CASSWAGGRTGELFF

J: TRBJ2-7
V: TRBV27
size: -
D: -
DNA: TGTGCCAGCAGTTCCGGGACATGGAACTACGAGCAGTACTTC
CDR3: CASSSGTWNYEQYF

J: TRBJ2-5
V: TRBV5-1
size: -
D: -
DNA: TGCGCCAGCAGCATTGGGAGCTCTCAGGCCCAGTACTTC
CDR3: CASSIGSSQAQYF

J: TRBJ2-7
V: TRBV6-1
size: -
D: TRBD1
DNA: TGTGCCAGCAACCGACAGGGGCCCTACGAGCAGTACTTC
CDR3: CASNRQGPYEQYF

J: TRBJ1-4
V: TRBV25-1
size: few
D: TRBD1
DNA: TGTGCCAGCAGTGCCCGGGACAGGGGCAGAAGGAGTGAAAAACTGTTTTTT
CDR3: CASSARDRGRRSEKLFF

J: TRBJ2-6
V: TRBV4-1
size: -
D: -
DNA: TGCGCCAGCAGCCAATCGGAGTCTGGGGCCAACGTCCTGACTTTC
CDR3: CASSQSESGANVLTF

J: TRBJ2-2
V: TRBV7-2
size: -
D: TRBD2
DNA: TGTGCCAGCAGCTTAGCGGTCGCGGGAGGGCCGATCGGGGAGCTGTTTTTT
CDR3: CASSLAVAGGPIGELFF

J: TRBJ1-4
V: TRBV18
size: few
D: -
DNA: TGTGCCAGCTCACCAGGACAGCCTGCAACTAATGAAAAACTGTTTTTT
CDR3: CASSPGQPATNEKLFF

J: TRBJ2-3
V: TRBV30
size: -
D: -
DNA: TGTGCCTGGAGTTTGGCGGATCGGAGGGTCACAGATACGCAGTATTTT
CDR3: CAWSLADRRVTDTQYF

J: TRBJ1-1
V: TRBV6-5
size: -
D: -
DNA: TGTGCCAGCAGCCCAGGGGATTTTAACACTGAAGCTTTCTTT
CDR3: CASSPGDFNTEAFF

J: TRBJ1-5
V: TRBV29-1
size: -
D: -
DNA: TGCAGCGTCGGACACGGCAATCAGCCCCAGCATTTT
CDR3: CSVGHGNQPQHF

J: TRBJ2-7
V: TRBV4-2
size: -
D: -
DNA: TGTGCCAGCAGCCAAGTGGGCGGGTTTACGCTGGGCTACGAGCAGTACTTC
CDR3: CASSQVGGFTLGYEQYF

J: TRBJ2-7
V: TRBV7-6
size: -
D: -
DNA: TGTGCCAGCAGCATAGGGACATTATACGAGCAGTACTTC
CDR3: CASSIGTLYEQYF